The source of this T cell receptor beta chain is a study of CD8 T cells in Susac syndrome. Random hexamers were used to reverse transcribe an amount of roughly 0.5 to 1 ug RNA. In TCRdb, the immunoSEQ multiplex PCR reads were re-called with MiXCR into one record per CDR3 protein. The repertoire consists of fewer than 300,000 distinct CDR3 sequences, with around 83% occurring once and the leading ten covering about 0.11%. Sequencing targeted TCR beta in blood CD8+ and CD4+ T cells. The multiple sclerosis controls were treatment-naive patients, and their relapsing-remitting disease was stable or active. Material: CD8+ T cells from PBMCs. The receptor's source is a human donor with multiple sclerosis.

This chain's CDR3 is CASSDELTGGTTYNEQFF. CDR3 DNA sequence: TGTGCCAGCAGCGACGAGCTGACGGGAGGGACTACCTACAATGAGCAGTTCTTC. This chain connects TRBV9 to TRBJ2-1, with 8 nucleotides matching TRBD2. From germline, CDR1 is SGDLS and CDR2 YYNGEE. With 3 bases clipped from V and 2 bases from J, the junction kept 13 bases outside the gene matches. The CDR3 contains 18 residues.